This is a list of T cell receptor beta chains from one sample in a study of regulatory T cells in long-lasting Graves disease. One entry per CDR3 protein results from TCRdb running MiXCR on the multiplex PCR reads. Here the sample spans about 470,000 distinct CDR3 sequences, more than 13% being singletons. These same data were also listed under a study on T cells in Graves' hyperthyroidism and ophthalmopathy.

The sequenced sample was peripheral blood mononuclear cells (PBMCs), obtained at new diagnosis, from a patient treated with antithyroid drugs. Every receptor here comes from a woman in her 30s with Graves disease. CDR3s include the opening cysteine and the closing phenylalanine or tryptophan. A D gene is named only where the DNA matches it firmly. Only some rows state a clone size, as once, few, many or a class for expanded clones.

V gene: TRBV12-5; D gene: .; clone size: many; J gene: TRBJ2-3; CDR3 protein: CASGLIASATSTDTQYF; CDR3 DNA: TGTGCTAGTGGTTTGATTGCTAGCGCCACTAGCACAGATACGCAGTATTTT
V gene: TRBV4-2; D gene: .; clone size: .; J gene: TRBJ2-5; CDR3 protein: CASSQGGGQTQETQYF; CDR3 DNA: TGTGCCAGCAGCCAAGGGGGGGGACAGACACAAGAGACCCAGTACTTC
V gene: TRBV28; D gene: .; clone size: few; J gene: TRBJ2-6; CDR3 protein: CASSLSGRSGANVLTF; CDR3 DNA: TGTGCCAGCAGTTTATCAGGGAGATCTGGGGCCAACGTCCTGACTTTC
V gene: TRBV11-2; D gene: .; clone size: many; J gene: TRBJ2-3; CDR3 protein: CASSPQRADTQYF; CDR3 DNA: TGTGCCAGCAGCCCACAGCGGGCAGATACGCAGTATTTT
V gene: TRBV20-1; D gene: .; clone size: many; J gene: TRBJ2-3; CDR3 protein: CSATSDGTDTQYF; CDR3 DNA: TGCAGTGCTACTAGCGATGGGACAGATACGCAGTATTTT
V gene: TRBV27; D gene: TRBD1; clone size: few; J gene: TRBJ1-3; CDR3 protein: CATRGQGASGNTIYF; CDR3 DNA: TGTGCCACAAGGGGACAGGGGGCGTCCGGAAACACCATATATTTT
V gene: TRBV30; D gene: .; clone size: many; J gene: TRBJ1-5; CDR3 protein: CAWSVELRDQPQHF; CDR3 DNA: TGTGCCTGGAGTGTCGAACTCAGGGACCAGCCCCAGCATTTT
V gene: TRBV12-3/TRBV12-4; D gene: .; clone size: many; J gene: TRBJ2-7; CDR3 protein: CASSGYNGLQSSYEQYF; CDR3 DNA: TGTGCCAGCAGTGGCTATAACGGACTTCAATCCTCCTACGAGCAGTACTTC
V gene: TRBV28; D gene: TRBD1; clone size: many; J gene: TRBJ2-7; CDR3 protein: CASRAGTGGREQYF; CDR3 DNA: TGTGCCAGCAGGGCCGGGACAGGGGGCCGCGAGCAGTACTTC
V gene: TRBV6-5; D gene: .; clone size: many; J gene: TRBJ2-1; CDR3 protein: CASSYQGSSYNEQFF; CDR3 DNA: TGTGCCAGCAGTTACCAGGGTAGCTCGTACAATGAGCAGTTCTTC
V gene: TRBV4-1; D gene: .; clone size: .; J gene: TRBJ2-7; CDR3 protein: CASSQVGGRYEQYF; CDR3 DNA: TGCGCCAGCAGCCAAGTTGGGGGCCGCTACGAGCAGTACTTC
V gene: TRBV5-1; D gene: .; clone size: .; J gene: TRBJ2-7; CDR3 protein: CASSLEDSGSYEQYF; CDR3 DNA: TGCGCCAGCAGCTTGGAGGATAGCGGATCCTACGAGCAGTACTTC
V gene: TRBV6-1; D gene: .; clone size: many; J gene: TRBJ2-5; CDR3 protein: CASSRAKETQYF; CDR3 DNA: TGTGCCAGCAGCAGGGCCAAAGAGACCCAGTACTTC
V gene: TRBV12-3/TRBV12-4; D gene: TRBD1; clone size: .; J gene: TRBJ1-2; CDR3 protein: CASSLAPGGRGYTF; CDR3 DNA: TGTGCCAGCAGTTTAGCCCCAGGGGGCCGTGGCTACACCTTC
V gene: TRBV29-1; D gene: TRBD2; clone size: few; J gene: TRBJ2-2; CDR3 protein: CSAKSGDANTGELFF; CDR3 DNA: TGCAGCGCAAAAAGCGGGGACGCGAACACCGGGGAGCTGTTTTTT
V gene: TRBV7-9; D gene: .; clone size: many; J gene: TRBJ2-1; CDR3 protein: CASSTPRGGIRAQAYNEQFF; CDR3 DNA: TGTGCCAGCAGCACACCCAGGGGGGGGATAAGAGCACAAGCGTACAATGAGCAGTTCTTC
V gene: TRBV27; D gene: TRBD2; clone size: .; J gene: TRBJ2-1; CDR3 protein: CASSLLSGLAQMSSYNEQFF; CDR3 DNA: TGTGCCAGCAGTTTATTGTCTGGACTAGCGCAGATGAGCTCCTACAATGAGCAGTTCTTC
V gene: TRBV27; D gene: TRBD2; clone size: .; J gene: TRBJ2-5; CDR3 protein: CASSYRLAGRETQYF; CDR3 DNA: TGTGCCAGCAGTTACAGACTAGCGGGACGAGAGACCCAGTACTTC
V gene: TRBV11-2; D gene: TRBD2; clone size: many; J gene: TRBJ2-3; CDR3 protein: CASSSGGGTLTDTQYF; CDR3 DNA: TGTGCCAGCAGCTCGGGGGGGGGGACTCTCACAGATACGCAGTATTTT
V gene: TRBV6-1; D gene: .; clone size: .; J gene: TRBJ2-5; CDR3 protein: CASSEFTETQYF; CDR3 DNA: TGTGCCAGCAGTGAATTTACGGAGACCCAGTACTTC
V gene: TRBV13; D gene: TRBD2; clone size: few; J gene: TRBJ2-5; CDR3 protein: CASSHGLAGATQETQYF; CDR3 DNA: TGTGCCAGCAGCCACGGACTAGCGGGAGCAACGCAAGAGACCCAGTACTTC
V gene: TRBV11-2; D gene: .; clone size: many; J gene: TRBJ2-3; CDR3 protein: CASSALGLSGSTDTQYF; CDR3 DNA: TGTGCCAGCAGCGCCTTAGGACTATCCGGTAGCACAGATACGCAGTATTTT
V gene: TRBV6-1; D gene: .; clone size: many; J gene: TRBJ2-3; CDR3 protein: CASSVYSTDTQYF; CDR3 DNA: TGTGCCAGCAGTGTCTATTCCACAGATACGCAGTATTTT
V gene: TRBV20-1; D gene: TRBD2; clone size: many; J gene: TRBJ2-7; CDR3 protein: CSARIAGGLYEQYF; CDR3 DNA: TGCAGTGCGCGAATAGCGGGAGGCCTGTACGAGCAGTACTTC
V gene: TRBV5-5; D gene: .; clone size: many; J gene: TRBJ1-2; CDR3 protein: CASSSGPSANYGYTF; CDR3 DNA: TGTGCCAGCAGCTCAGGGCCTTCTGCTAACTATGGCTACACCTTC
V gene: TRBV7-2; D gene: TRBD2; clone size: few; J gene: TRBJ2-1; CDR3 protein: CASSRGGGAYNEQFF; CDR3 DNA: TGTGCCAGCAGCCGCGGGGGGGGGGCATACAATGAGCAGTTCTTC
V gene: TRBV28; D gene: .; clone size: .; J gene: TRBJ1-6; CDR3 protein: CASSLYPGGGAINSPLHF; CDR3 DNA: TGTGCCAGCAGTTTATACCCCGGGGGGGGGGCGATTAATTCACCCCTCCACTTT
V gene: TRBV20-1; D gene: TRBD1; clone size: many; J gene: TRBJ2-5; CDR3 protein: CSADAGTEETQYF; CDR3 DNA: TGCAGTGCTGATGCCGGGACAGAAGAGACCCAGTACTTC
V gene: TRBV12-3/TRBV12-4; D gene: .; clone size: many; J gene: TRBJ2-7; CDR3 protein: CASIPSGAGESGEQYF; CDR3 DNA: TGTGCCAGCATTCCTTCCGGAGCAGGGGAATCGGGCGAGCAGTACTTC
V gene: TRBV20-1; D gene: .; clone size: many; J gene: TRBJ2-7; CDR3 protein: CSASGPLLLYEQYF; CDR3 DNA: TGCAGTGCTAGCGGACCGTTGCTTCTCTACGAGCAGTACTTC
V gene: TRBV4-1; D gene: .; clone size: .; J gene: TRBJ2-7; CDR3 protein: CASSQGRGPSYEQYF; CDR3 DNA: TGCGCCAGCAGCCAGGGCCGGGGGCCCTCCTACGAGCAGTACTTC
V gene: TRBV2; D gene: .; clone size: many; J gene: TRBJ2-7; CDR3 protein: CASTGGTYEQYF; CDR3 DNA: TGTGCCAGCACCGGCGGAACCTACGAGCAGTACTTC
V gene: TRBV27; D gene: .; clone size: many; J gene: TRBJ2-3; CDR3 protein: CASSLSARISTDTQYF; CDR3 DNA: TGTGCCAGCAGTTTATCGGCCAGGATTAGCACAGATACGCAGTATTTT
V gene: TRBV19; D gene: .; clone size: many; J gene: TRBJ2-3; CDR3 protein: CASSIGARRNTQYF; CDR3 DNA: TGTGCCAGTAGTATAGGGGCCCGACGGAATACGCAGTATTTT
V gene: TRBV28; D gene: TRBD2; clone size: many; J gene: TRBJ2-1; CDR3 protein: CASSSVEGSGTRWGFF; CDR3 DNA: TGTGCCAGCAGTTCAGTAGAGGGTAGCGGGACTCGGTGGGGGTTCTTC
V gene: TRBV27; D gene: .; clone size: many; J gene: TRBJ2-7; CDR3 protein: CASSLDPDTTIYEQYF; CDR3 DNA: TGTGCCAGCAGTTTAGATCCAGACACGACGATCTACGAGCAGTACTTC